Listed below are T cell receptor beta chains from one sample, sequenced in a study of control samples from healthy donors and cancer patients. This table comes from immunoSEQ multiplex PCR, and its TCRdb copy is limited to in-frame clones, with some not included. This sample yields 98,000 or so clones, of which roughly nine tenths are seen a single time; approximately 15% belongs to the top ten. Material: blood. These receptors all come from a woman aged 65 to 85 in good health. Both conserved end residues are part of each CDR3. The D gene is left open where the match is weak. Not all rows give a size; the values are once, few, many and, for expanded clones, a class.

TRBV9	-	TRBJ1-1	-	CASSVDWRVGTEAFF
TRBV7-2	-	TRBJ2-2	few	CASSPEGLGSGELFF
TRBV30	-	TRBJ1-1	-	CAWSVHPMNTEAFF
TRBV9	TRBD2	TRBJ2-3	-	CASSQTSGGAGTDTQYF
TRBV12-3/TRBV12-4	-	TRBJ1-1	-	CASSLGLNTEAFF
TRBV5-4	-	TRBJ1-1	-	CASSLGGEGEAFF
TRBV29-1	-	TRBJ2-1	-	CSVVQNIRNEQFF
TRBV10-3	-	TRBJ2-7	-	CAISESGRGGGEQYF
TRBV2	-	TRBJ2-3	-	CASGGILASTDTQYF
TRBV24-1	TRBD1	TRBJ1-2	few	CATRTLGTGITNYGYTF
TRBV5-1	TRBD1	TRBJ2-1	-	CASSSTGVDEQFF
TRBV6-1	-	TRBJ1-1	-	CASSERIGNTEAFF
TRBV2	-	TRBJ1-5	-	CASSEGPGVRNQPQHF
TRBV2	TRBD1	TRBJ1-1	few	CASLGFIGDRKAAFF
TRBV4-1	TRBD1	TRBJ1-4	-	CASSQQGGRFVNEKLFF